The TCR beta chain described here comes from a study of cytotoxic CD8 clonotypes in ibrutinib-treated CLL. Profiling relied on immunoSEQ multiplex PCR, and the TCRdb table lists in-frame clones only, not all of them. The sample includes 140,000 to 150,000 clones, roughly three quarters of them seen just once. This clone appeared a single time. The CDR3 consists of 14 residues. Germline V gene data show CDR1 as LNHDA and CDR2 as SQIVND (reference sequence). The V and J ends lost 4 bases and 1 base respectively, with 8 bases between them. The clonotype was recovered from a human donor with chronic lymphocytic leukemia. V and J are TRBV19 and TRBJ1-5; D remains ambiguous. Sequenced here: PBMCs, sampled after 24 months of ibrutinib treatment. CDR3: CASSRAGSNQPQHF. The CDR3 nucleotides are TGTGCCAGTAGTAGGGCAGGCAGCAATCAGCCCCAGCATTTT.